Sequencing of this T cell receptor (beta chain) was carried out in a study of T-cell reconstitution after alpha-beta-depleted transplantation in children. Broader study findings: One year post-transplant, T-cell counts and diversity were largely derived from T cells produced anew.

Germline V CDR1 and CDR2: ENHRY, SYGVKD. Trimming pared 8 bases from V and 4 bases from J, leaving 12 bases between. This CDR3 is built from 12 residues. Regarding this clonotype: The antigen is not known.

Researchers prepared the TCRbeta library using unique molecular identifiers, the study reports. TCRdb reprocessed the PCR reads via MiXCR and lists one record per CDR3 protein. The data hold just under 250,000 distinct CDR3 sequences, with about 25% observed a single time. This clonotype was obtained from a girl aged 2-10 years with Fanconi anemia, due to receive a stem cell transplant. This sequence joins TRBV10-3 and TRBJ2-7, with a weak D call TRBD2 (6 bases). Material: PBMCs, obtained before TCRalphabeta/CD19-depleted stem cell transplant. DNA for the CDR3: TGTGCCATCTCGCAGGGAGGATACGAGCAGTACTTC. This sequence encodes CAISQGGYEQYF.